This T cell receptor beta chain was observed in a study of CD8 T cells in ankylosing spondylitis. Study-wide results and caveats: Clones linked to disease, bearing a CD8+ phenotype, were relatively rare in peripheral blood. Seemingly characteristic of ankylosing spondylitis blood was a TCR beta motif consisting of 7 or 8 highly homologous variants.

This clonotype was found a few times. Its antigen is currently unknown. A quantitative 5'-RACE method, one with molecular barcodes, was used to make TCR beta libraries. From the 5' RACE reads, TCRdb called clonotypes with MiXCR, one entry per CDR3 protein. The profile covers 100,000 to 150,000 distinct CDR3 sequences, with approximately 17% appearing a single time and roughly 30% taken by the ten largest. The source is a male donor with ankylosing spondylitis. The sample consisted of blood, either unsorted or a sorted T cell fraction (not recorded which).

CDR3 coding DNA: TGTGCCAGCAGTCCGGACATGAGCTCCTACAATGAGCAGTTCTTC. Translating gives CASSPDMSSYNEQFF. The chain joins TRBV6-1 to TRBJ2-1, with D tentatively TRBD1 (5 bases). Germline CDR1 reads MNHNS; CDR2 reads SASEGT. The V and J ends lost 5 bases and 0 bases respectively, with 11 bases between them. The CDR3 covers 15 residues.